The next 15 T cell receptor beta chains were all read from a single sample in a study of T cells in Graves' hyperthyroidism and ophthalmopathy. The CDR3 regions of TCR beta were amplified from RNA transcripts. The TCR CDR3 was amplified in a first-round RT-PCR using the HTBI primer set. TCRdb analysed the multiplex PCR reads with MiXCR anew, one entry per CDR3 protein. The data show roughly 700,000 distinct CDR3 sequences, around 13% seen once. Input material: blood. The receptors derive from a woman under 30 with Graves' hyperthyroidism.

In its sample, this clonotype was seen a few times. The rearrangement joins TRBV12-3 or TRBV12-4 to TRBJ2-3; 8 bases are a match to TRBD2. V was clipped by 7 bases and J by 4 bases; unmatched bases: 7. There are 14 residues in the CDR3. CDR3 in amino acids: CASTPAGAPDTQYF. The DNA for the CDR3 is TGTGCCAGCACGCCAGCGGGAGCCCCAGATACGCAGTATTTT.

This clonotype was recorded at least ten times. The gene calls are TRBV20-1 and TRBJ1-2, with a weak D call TRBD1 (6 bases). The V end was cut by 7 bases, the J end by 8 bases, with 20 bases between. CDR1 is DFQATT, CDR2 SNEGSKA, per germline (reference sequence). The CDR3 extends over 13 amino acids. This chain's CDR3 is CSVTPGTMRGYTF. Here the CDR3 DNA reads TGCAGTGTTACCCCCGGGACAATGAGGGGCTACACCTTC.

This clonotype has only a few counts. The rearrangement joins TRBV13 to TRBJ2-2; 9 nucleotides match TRBD2. The CDR3 covers 22 residues. In germline, CDR1 is PRHDT, CDR2 FYEKMQ (reference sequence). The junction had 23 bases not matched to a gene; V was cut back by 0 bases and J by 6 bases. CDR3 in DNA: TGTGCCAGCAGCTTAGGGTCGTTGGGGACTAGCCTTATCGAGGGTATCCCCGGGGAGCTGTTTTTT. Protein sequence: CASSLGSLGTSLIEGIPGELFF.

This clonotype was seen at least ten times. The chain combines TRBV20-1 with TRBJ2-1, with D maybe TRBD2 (5 bases). The CDR3 is 14 amino acids. Germline V gene data show CDR1 as DFQATT and CDR2 as SNEGSKA (reference sequence). Trimming took 0 bases from V and 5 from J, leaving 11 bases between them. The CDR3 loop is CSARDRLANNEQFF. CDR3 nucleotide sequence: TGCAGTGCTAGAGATCGTCTAGCCAACAATGAGCAGTTCTTC.

This clonotype was picked up a small number of times. The V and J genes are TRBV20-1 and TRBJ2-1, with a possible D match to TRBD2 (6 bases). Per germline, CDR1 DFQATT and CDR2 SNEGSKA (reference sequence). The CDR3 has 15 residues. The V end lost 4 bases, the J end lost 9 bases, and 22 bases lay between the germline ends. Here the CDR3 reads CSAITKRAPGSEQFF. For the CDR3, the DNA is TGCAGTGCTATAACGAAGCGGGCCCCGGGGAGTGAGCAGTTCTTC.

The chain links TRBV4-1 to TRBJ2-7; 9 bases line up with TRBD1. This CDR3 is 15 amino acids long. The V gene end was trimmed by 2 bases and the J gene end by 4 bases; junction bases not matched to a gene: 6. Germline V gene data show CDR1 as MGHRA and CDR2 as YSYEKL. CDR3 in DNA: TGCGCCAGCAGCCAACCCCGGGACAGGGTGTACGAGCAGTACTTC. This encodes CASSQPRDRVYEQYF.

The chain links TRBV7-2 to TRBJ1-2; TRBD1 matches 8 bases. The CDR3 runs 15 residues. CDR1 is SGHTA and CDR2 is FQGNSA in the germline V gene. The ends lost 3 bases at V and 2 bases at J; junction bases unmatched: 5. CDR3 DNA: TGTGCCAGCAGCTTTACAGGGGGTTTAAACTATGGCTACACCTTC. Amino acids: CASSFTGGLNYGYTF.

The table lists this clonotype with many counts. This chain links TRBV5-1 with TRBJ1-3; no clear D gene. V was cut by 1 base and J by 8 bases, with 13 bases left in between. Per germline, CDR1 SGHRS and CDR2 YFSETQ. This CDR3 contains 14 residues. CDR3 coding DNA: TGCGCCAGCAGCTTGAGTGGCGGTCCGGACACCATATATTTT. Protein: CASSLSGGPDTIYF. Drawing the rest from reference TRBV5-1 and TRBJ1-3, the complete variable domain is KAGVTQTPRYLIKTRGQQVTLSCSPISGHRSVSWYQQTPGQGLQFLFEYFSETQRNKGNFPGRFSGRQFSNSRSEMNVSTLELGDSALYLCASSLSGGPDTIYFGEGSWLTVV.

This clonotype was seen at least ten times. The rearrangement links TRBV27 to TRBJ1-2, with D hard to call. Germline V gene lookup returns CDR1 MNHEY and CDR2 SMNVEV (reference sequence). V was shortened by 7 bases and J by 7 bases, with 19 bases between the two germline ends. The CDR3 loop spans 14 amino acids. The CDR3 DNA sequence: TGTGCCAGCAAGATAGGCGGATTGGGAGGTGGCTACACCTTC. Translating it yields CASKIGGLGGGYTF.

This clonotype came up many times. V and J are TRBV28 and TRBJ2-1, with TRBD2 as a possible D gene (7 bases). This CDR3 has 12 amino acids. Trimming took 5 bases from V and 13 from J, leaving 15 bases between them. Germline-derived CDR1 and CDR2 are MDHEN and SYDVKM. Here the CDR3 DNA reads TGTGCCAGCAGTGTGGGGGGGCAGCAACAGTTCTTC. It codes for CASSVGGQQQFF. Full variable domain (missing parts from reference TRBV28 and TRBJ2-1): DVKVTQSSRYLVKRTGEKVFLECVQDMDHENMFWYRQDPGLGLRLIYFSYDVKMKEKGDIPEGYSVSREKKERFSLILESASTNQTSMYLCASSVGGQQQFFGPGTRLTVL.

This clonotype was counted ten times or more. The chain combines TRBV12-3 or TRBV12-4 with TRBJ1-1; no clear D. The CDR3 is made up of 14 amino acids. The V and J ends lost 4 bases and 1 base respectively, with 10 bases between them. The CDR3 bases are TGTGCCAGCAGTTACCTAAGCAGGAACACTGAAGCTTTCTTT. Amino acid sequence: CASSYLSRNTEAFF.

This clonotype was seen ten or more times. The chain recombines TRBV30 with TRBJ2-2; 8 bases are shared with TRBD2. V lost 5 bases, J lost 6 bases, and 5 bases stayed unmatched. Germline CDR1 reads GTSNPN; CDR2 reads SVGIG (reference sequence). CDR3 length equals 13 residues. DNA for the CDR3: TGTGCCTGGGTAGCGGGACGTCCCGGGGAGCTGTTTTTT. It codes for CAWVAGRPGELFF.

This clonotype was recorded many times. This chain uses TRBV3-1 with TRBJ2-1; 9 positions agree with TRBD2. Losses at the gene ends were 3 bases for V and 7 bases for J; bases not matched to a gene: 25. The germline V gene has CDR1 LGHDT and CDR2 YNNKEL (reference sequence). The CDR3 length is 21 residues. The CDR3 loop is CASSQARSGSVFIAVFNEQFF. The CDR3 bases are TGTGCCAGCAGCCAGGCCCGTAGCGGGAGTGTCTTCATTGCGGTGTTTAATGAGCAGTTCTTC.

This clonotype has at least ten counts. An end of the junction does not agree with germline; a read error may underlie this. The chain joins TRBV6-2 or TRBV6-3 to TRBJ1-1; 11 bases match TRBD1. The length of the CDR3 is 14 residues. Germline lookup yields CDR1 MNHEY and CDR2 SVGEGT. In nucleotides, the CDR3 is TGTGCCAACAGTTGGACAGGGGGCGGAACTGAAGCTTTCTTT. This codes for CANSWTGGGTEAFF.

By its share, this clonotype is medium-sized. The chain is built from TRBV7-8 and TRBJ2-5; tentatively, D is TRBD1 (6 bases). The CDR3 extends over 14 amino acids. In germline, CDR1 is SGHVS, CDR2 FQNEAQ. V lost 1 base and J 5 bases, leaving 11 bases between the germline ends. The CDR3 bases are TGTGCCAGCAGCTTAGTGGGACAAATCGAGACCCAGTACTTC. Amino acids: CASSLVGQIETQYF.